The 13 T cell receptor beta chains given below trace back to one sample, sequenced in a study of CD4 and CD8 cells across lung adenocarcinoma regions (dated by TCRdb to 2016 to 2019). The library came from PCR. The data were produced on a HiSeq X Ten. TCRdb ran its own pipeline on the public reads, namely fastp trimming at Q25 and MiXCR clone calling, and kept in-frame beta chains. CDR3 protein sequences are deduplicated, and each keeps its most common genes and DNA. In this sample the table shows around 19,000 distinct CDR3 sequences, over 50% of which occur a single time. The ten largest make up 27% of the sample. Material: CD8+ T cells from the center of a lung tumor. This sample's cell subset or site label indicates: tumor center region. These receptors came from a female donor with lung adenocarcinoma. The CD4 and CD8 labels of this study may be unreliable.

This clonotype was seen ten or more times. CDR3 coding DNA: TGTGCCAGCACCCCCTGGGCTAGCGGGATCAACGAGCAGTACTTC. The encoded protein is CASTPWASGINEQYF. The chain uses TRBV9 and TRBJ2-1, with 9 nucleotides matching TRBD2. TRBJ2-7 matches the DNA end more closely, so the J call is doubtful. Per the germline V gene, CDR1 is SGDLS and CDR2 is YYNGEE. This CDR3 has 15 amino acids.

CDR3 sequence reads: CARGVGGGDVDTQYF. The CDR3 DNA reads as TGTGCCAGGGGCGTAGGGGGGGGTGACGTAGATACGCAGTATTTT. The chain links TRBV9 to TRBJ2-3; perhaps TRBD2 as D (7 bases). Trimming removed 8 bases from V and 5 bases from J, with 21 bases in between. Germline assignment: CDR1 SGDLS and CDR2 YYNGEE. The CDR3 contains 15 residues.

This chain uses TRBV4-1 with TRBJ2-1, with D tentatively TRBD2 (6 bases). With the DNA end fitting TRBJ2-5 better, the J assignment may be wrong. CDR3 size: 16 residues. Germline V gene lookup returns CDR1 MGHRA and CDR2 YSYEKL. CDR3 protein: CASSQAGLRSGETQYF. CDR3 in DNA: TGCGCCAGCAGCCAAGCGGGACTGCGGTCGGGTGAGACCCAGTACTTC.

The chain carries TRBV6-5 and TRBJ2-1; D is unclear. Looked up from germline, CDR1 is MNHEY and CDR2 is SVGAGI. V lost 2 bases and J 10 bases, leaving 15 bases between the germline ends. The CDR3 has 14 amino acids. The CDR3 region is CASSYGLLAYEQFF. The CDR3 nucleotides are TGTGCCAGCAGTTACGGTTTATTAGCCTACGAGCAGTTCTTC.

This clonotype showed up just a few times. The genes are TRBV10-3 and TRBJ1-3, with D possibly TRBD1 on 5 matching bases. The V gene lost 2 bases and the J gene lost 4 bases, with 12 bases spanning the gap. Germline assignment: CDR1 ENHRY and CDR2 SYGVKD. The CDR3 has 15 amino acids. For the CDR3, the DNA is TGTGCCATCAGTGAGGGCCCAGGGCCAGGAAACACCATATATTTT. This translates into CAISEGPGPGNTIYF.

This clonotype was counted a few times. CDR3 residues: CASARDSGGPNEQFF. Written as DNA, the CDR3 is TGTGCCAGCGCGAGAGATAGCGGGGGACCCAATGAGCAGTTCTTC. The V gene is TRBV6-1, the J gene TRBJ2-1; 9 bases are a match to TRBD2. V trimming: 8 bases; J trimming: 6 bases; junction bases outside the gene matches: 11. This CDR3 is built from 15 residues. Germline V lookup: CDR1 MNHNS, CDR2 SASEGT.

This clonotype was seen only a few times. The DNA is omitted, as the CDR3 cannot be located on it reliably, and the CDR3 follows TCRdb's listing. The chain employs TRBV6-1 and TRBJ2-3; the D call of TRBD2 is as the table states it, not checked on the DNA. CDR1 MNHNS and CDR2 SASEGT come from the germline V gene. The CDR3 spans 15 residues, counting both ends. The chain's CDR3 is CASNPWAGGTGALYF.

The gene calls are TRBV6-1 and TRBJ2-1, with D possibly matching TRBD2 (5 bases). CDR1 is MNHNS, CDR2 SASEGT, per germline. V lost 4 bases to trimming and J lost 8 bases, with 12 bases between them. This CDR3 has 13 residues. The CDR3 loop reads CASSGASPYEQFF. Written as DNA, the CDR3 is TGTGCCAGCAGTGGGGCTAGCCCGTATGAGCAGTTCTTC.

The chain couples TRBV10-1 to TRBJ2-5; D might be TRBD2 (5 bases). Germline CDR1 is WNHNN and CDR2 is SYGVQD (reference sequence). CDR3 size: 14 residues. Trimming pared 0 bases from V and 5 bases from J, leaving 10 bases between. CDR3 nucleotides: TGCGCCAGCAGTGAGTCCGGGGATACCGAGACCCAGTACTTC. Translating gives CASSESGDTETQYF.

Note on this clonotype: This CDR3 is missing its conserved last phenylalanine or tryptophan, likely due to a read error. V is TRBV27 and J is TRBJ2-5, with D possibly matching TRBD1 (6 bases). This CDR3 spans 15 amino acids. CDR1 is MNHEY and CDR2 is SMNVEV in the germline V gene (reference sequence). Trimming removed 4 bases from V and 6 bases from J, with 18 bases in between. The chain's CDR3 is CASSSTAQGWKTQYV. In DNA, the CDR3 is TGTGCCAGCAGTTCAACGGCACAGGGCTGGAAGACCCAGTACGTC.

The sample holds a few counts of this clonotype. This chain uses TRBV27 with TRBJ2-1, with 13 positions matching TRBD2. The better agreement between TRBJ2-5 and the DNA end casts doubt on the J call. The CDR3 runs to 15 residues. CDR1 MNHEY and CDR2 SMNVEV come from the germline V gene (reference sequence). CDR3 loop: CASSPGLAGAETQYF. As DNA, the CDR3 is TGTGCCAGCAGTCCCGGACTAGCGGGAGCCGAGACCCAGTACTTC.

About this clonotype itself: A read error may produce the germline difference seen at one junction end. This chain links TRBV27 with TRBJ2-3; tentative D call: TRBD2 (6 bases). The CDR3 consists of 15 residues. Germline CDR1 is MNHEY and CDR2 is SMNVEV (reference sequence). The CDR3 DNA reads TGTGGCAGCGGCCCGGGGGTAGGAGCCAAAGATATTCAGTATTTT. Protein: CGSGPGVGAKDIQYF.

The V gene is TRBV28, the J gene TRBJ2-3; TRBD2 matches at 7 bases. Germline V gene data show CDR1 as MDHEN and CDR2 as SYDVKM. This CDR3 has 16 amino acids. The ends lost 8 bases at V and 3 bases at J; junction bases unmatched: 14. CDR3 sequence: CASPPVYAGETDTQYF. For the CDR3, the DNA is TGTGCCAGCCCGCCCGTTTACGCGGGAGAGACAGATACGCAGTATTTT. The whole variable domain, filled in from reference TRBV28 and TRBJ2-3, reads DVKVTQSSRYLVKRTGEKVFLECVQDMDHENMFWYRQDPGLGLRLIYFSYDVKMKEKGDIPEGYSVSREKKERFSLILESASTNQTSMYLCASPPVYAGETDTQYFGPGTRLTVL.